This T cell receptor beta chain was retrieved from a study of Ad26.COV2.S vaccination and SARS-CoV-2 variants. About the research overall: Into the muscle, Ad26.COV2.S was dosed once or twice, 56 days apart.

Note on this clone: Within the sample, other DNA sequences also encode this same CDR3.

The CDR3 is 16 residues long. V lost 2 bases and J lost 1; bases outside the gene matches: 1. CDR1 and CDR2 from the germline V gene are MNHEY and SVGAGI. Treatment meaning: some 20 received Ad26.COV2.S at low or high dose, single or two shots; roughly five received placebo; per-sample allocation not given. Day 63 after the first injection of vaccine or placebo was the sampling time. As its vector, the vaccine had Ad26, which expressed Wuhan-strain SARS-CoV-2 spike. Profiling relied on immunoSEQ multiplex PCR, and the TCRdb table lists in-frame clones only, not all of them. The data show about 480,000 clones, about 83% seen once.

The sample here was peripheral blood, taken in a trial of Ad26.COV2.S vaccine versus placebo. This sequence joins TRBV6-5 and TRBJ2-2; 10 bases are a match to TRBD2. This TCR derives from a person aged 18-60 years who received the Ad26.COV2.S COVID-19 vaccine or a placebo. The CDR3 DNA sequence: TGTGCCAGCAGTTACCGGACTAGCGGGAACACCGGGGAGCTGTTTTTT. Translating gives CASSYRTSGNTGELFF.